Below are 19 T cell receptor beta chains sequenced from a single sample in a study of CD8 T cells in ankylosing spondylitis. TCRdb ran MiXCR on the 5' RACE reads and lists one entry per CDR3 protein. The sample gives 200,000 to 250,000 distinct CDR3 sequences, roughly 25% of which show up once; under 7% is in the top ten. Source material: blood, either unsorted or a sorted T cell fraction (not recorded which). These receptors originate from a male donor with ankylosing spondylitis or in good health (not recorded which).

J is TRBJ2-7 and V is TRBV7-2; D not certain. The germline CDR1 and CDR2 sequences are SGHTA and FQGNSA. This CDR3 spans 12 amino acids. Trimming stripped 3 bases from V and 5 bases from J, with 8 bases between. CDR3 region: CASSLELHEQYF. CDR3 sequence (DNA): TGTGCCAGCAGCTTGGAGCTTCACGAGCAGTACTTC.

This clonotype was recorded at least ten times. The rearrangement joins TRBV20-1 to TRBJ2-7; 7 bases are a match to TRBD2. The CDR3 is 15 residues long. Per germline, CDR1 DFQATT and CDR2 SNEGSKA (reference sequence). Trimming removed 8 bases from V and 3 bases from J; junction bases left unmatched: 16. This CDR3 is CSPSQRTERGYEQYF. The CDR3 DNA is TGCAGTCCCTCCCAGAGGACGGAGCGGGGCTACGAGCAGTACTTC.

The chain couples TRBV5-6 to TRBJ2-5; D gene ambiguous. The germline gives CDR1 SGHDT, CDR2 YYEEEE. CDR3 length: 16 amino acids. V was trimmed by 4 bases and J by 0 bases, leaving 16 bases between them. CDR3 region: CASSPRLLGYQETQYF. CDR3 DNA sequence: TGTGCCAGCAGCCCCCGGCTCCTCGGATACCAAGAGACCCAGTACTTC.

The chain employs TRBV27 and TRBJ2-7; D ambiguous. The CDR3 has 14 residues. The V end was cut by 5 bases, the J end by 0 bases, with 11 bases between. Per germline, CDR1 MNHEY and CDR2 SMNVEV (reference sequence). The DNA of the CDR3 is TGTGCCAGCAGTAAAGGTAGTCCCTCCTACGAGCAGTACTTC. Protein product: CASSKGSPSYEQYF.

This clonotype was counted at least ten times. The chain has TRBV7-2 and TRBJ1-2, with 10 bases identical to TRBD1. Germline V gene data show CDR1 as SGHTA and CDR2 as FQGNSA. Losses at the gene ends were 1 base for V and 5 bases for J; bases not matched to a gene: 4. This CDR3 spans 15 amino acids. The CDR3 loop reads CASSLEPGQGYGYTF. CDR3 DNA sequence: TGTGCCAGCAGCTTAGAGCCGGGACAGGGGTATGGCTACACCTTC. Full variable domain (missing parts from reference TRBV7-2 and TRBJ1-2): GAGVSQSPSNKVTEKGKDVELRCDPISGHTALYWYRQSLGQGLEFLIYFQGNSAPDKSGLPSDRFSAERTGGSVSTLTIQRTQQEDSAVYLCASSLEPGQGYGYTFGSGTRLTVV.

This clonotype was detected a few times. The rearrangement joins TRBV20-1 to TRBJ1-5; possibly TRBD1 for D (5 bases). Germline V gene lookup returns CDR1 DFQATT and CDR2 SNEGSKA (reference sequence). This CDR3 comprises 17 residues. Trimming removed 3 bases from V and 5 bases from J, with 23 bases in between. CDR3 amino acids: CSARRLSRGGVDQPQHF. The CDR3 DNA reads TGCAGTGCTAGGAGGCTTTCGAGGGGTGGCGTGGATCAGCCCCAGCATTTT.

This chain joins TRBV7-8 and TRBJ2-7; D is uncertain. Germline V gene sequence: CDR1 SGHVS, CDR2 FQNEAQ. The CDR3 runs to 14 residues. V lost 0 bases, J lost 3 bases, and 9 bases lay in between. DNA of the CDR3: TGTGCCAGCAGCTTAGCGGGCTTATACTACGAGCAGTACTTC. Translated: CASSLAGLYYEQYF.

This clonotype was counted many times. The chain carries TRBV6-1 and TRBJ2-2, with D tentatively TRBD2 (6 bases). CDR1 is MNHNS and CDR2 is SASEGT in the germline V gene. V was clipped by 5 bases and J by 7 bases, with 11 bases between them. The CDR3 extends over 13 amino acids. The CDR3 nucleotides are TGTGCCAGCAGTCCATGGGAGGTCGGGGAGCTGTTTTTT. Translated, it gives CASSPWEVGELFF.

This clonotype was observed at least ten times. The chain links TRBV5-5 to TRBJ2-2; 9 bases are shared with TRBD1. This CDR3 has 17 amino acids. Trimming at V came to 1 base and at J to 4 bases, leaving 8 bases not matched to a gene. Germline assignment: CDR1 SGHKS and CDR2 YYEKEE (reference sequence). Here the CDR3 DNA reads TGTGCCAGCAGCTTGCAAGTCGGACAGGGGCTCACCGGGGAGCTGTTTTTT. Translation: CASSLQVGQGLTGELFF.

This clonotype was seen only a few times. The V and J genes are TRBV20-1 and TRBJ1-5, with no clear D. This CDR3 spans 13 amino acids. The germline V gene has CDR1 DFQATT and CDR2 SNEGSKA (reference sequence). Deletions cut 0 bases from V and 1 base from J, with 4 bases between. The CDR3 region is CSARDRSNQPQHF. The CDR3 nucleotides read TGCAGTGCTAGAGACAGGAGCAATCAGCCCCAGCATTTT.

The chain joins TRBV29-1 to TRBJ1-1; D is unresolved. The germline CDR1 and CDR2 sequences are SQVTM and ANQGSEA. There are 13 residues in the CDR3. Trimming shortened V by 4 bases and J by 0 bases, and 9 bases separated the two germline ends. This CDR3 is CSVAQRMNTEAFF. The CDR3 DNA reads as TGCAGCGTTGCACAACGTATGAACACTGAAGCTTTCTTT.

There are a few counts of this clonotype. This chain uses TRBV7-2 with TRBJ2-7; TRBD1 aligns across 7 bases. Losses at the gene ends were 3 bases for V and 4 bases for J; bases not matched to a gene: 6. The CDR3 runs 14 residues. Germline CDR1 SGHTA, CDR2 FQGNSA. CDR3 coding DNA: TGTGCCAGCAGCTTCCGACAGGGAATATACGAGCAGTACTTC. Protein product: CASSFRQGIYEQYF. The full variable domain, completed using reference TRBV7-2 and TRBJ2-7, is GAGVSQSPSNKVTEKGKDVELRCDPISGHTALYWYRQSLGQGLEFLIYFQGNSAPDKSGLPSDRFSAERTGGSVSTLTIQRTQQEDSAVYLCASSFRQGIYEQYFGPGTRLTVT.

The sample holds many counts of this clonotype. The J gene is TRBJ1-1, the V gene TRBV10-3, with a possible D match to TRBD1 (5 bases). This CDR3 spans 15 amino acids. The germline V gene encodes CDR1 ENHRY and CDR2 SYGVKD. The V end was cut by 1 base, the J end by 1 base, with 10 bases between. CDR3 nucleotides: TGTGCCATCAGTGAGTGGGGCAGCAGGAACACTGAAGCTTTCTTT. It translates to CAISEWGSRNTEAFF.

J is TRBJ2-1 and V is TRBV9; 8 bases are shared with TRBD2. CDR1 is SGDLS and CDR2 is YYNGEE in the germline V gene. The CDR3 consists of 15 residues. Germline trimming cut 4 bases from V and 8 bases from J; bases unmatched to any gene: 11. In DNA form, the CDR3 reads TGTGCCAGCAGCCCTTCAGCGGGAGCTATTGATGAGCAGTTCTTC. Encoded protein: CASSPSAGAIDEQFF.

This clonotype was seen ten or more times. The genes are TRBV10-3 and TRBJ2-5, with D unresolved. Germline values: CDR1 ENHRY, CDR2 SYGVKD. The CDR3 is 13 residues long. V lost 3 bases and J 3 bases, leaving 8 bases between the germline ends. CDR3 sequence (DNA): TGTGCCATCAGTGACCGGGCCAAAGAGACCCAGTACTTC. Translating it yields CAISDRAKETQYF.

This clonotype was seen many times. The chain joins TRBV21-1 to TRBJ2-7; the table's D call TRBD1 went unverified against the DNA. TRBV21-1 is given as a pseudogene. The CDR3 totals 16 residues. The DNA for the CDR3 is TGTGCCAGCAGCAATACGAACAGGGAAGAATCCTACGAGCAGTACTTC. Protein: CASSNTNREESYEQYF.

V gene TRBV6-5 combines with J gene TRBJ1-1, with D maybe TRBD1 (6 bases). With 6 bases removed from V and 2 bases from J, the gap between germline ends came to 19 bases. CDR1 and CDR2 (germline): MNHEY, SVGAGI. The CDR3 totals 16 residues. The CDR3 is CASRYTTRGFNTEAFF. The CDR3 DNA follows: TGTGCCAGCAGGTACACGACCAGGGGCTTCAACACTGAAGCTTTCTTT.

There are a few counts of this clonotype. This chain uses TRBV6-1 with TRBJ2-7; a possible D gene is TRBD1 (6 bases). Germline V gene data show CDR1 as MNHNS and CDR2 as SASEGT. The CDR3 consists of 14 residues. Trimming cost V 5 bases and J 0 bases, with 11 bases left between them. CDR3 coding DNA: TGTGCCAGCAGTCCTAGGGGGAGCTCCTACGAGCAGTACTTC. This gives the protein CASSPRGSSYEQYF.

This chain uses TRBV10-3 with TRBJ2-3, with D perhaps TRBD1 (5 bases). CDR1 and CDR2 (germline): ENHRY, SYGVKD. The V end lost 8 bases, the J end lost 4 bases, and 7 bases lay between the germline ends. The CDR3 loop spans 11 amino acids. The CDR3 DNA sequence: TGTGCCATCGCCAGGGCAGATACGCAGTATTTT. Encoded protein: CAIARADTQYF.